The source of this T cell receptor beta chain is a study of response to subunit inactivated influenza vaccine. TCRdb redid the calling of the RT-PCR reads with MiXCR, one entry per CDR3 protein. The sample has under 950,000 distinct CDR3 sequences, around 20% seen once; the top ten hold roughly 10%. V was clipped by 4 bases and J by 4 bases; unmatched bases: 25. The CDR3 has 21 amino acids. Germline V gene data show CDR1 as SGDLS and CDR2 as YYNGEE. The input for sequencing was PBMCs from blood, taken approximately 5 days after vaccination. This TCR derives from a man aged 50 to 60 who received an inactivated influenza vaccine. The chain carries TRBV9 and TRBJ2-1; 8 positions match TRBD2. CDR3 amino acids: CASSPVGGGKLAGFSYNEQFF. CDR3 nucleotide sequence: TGTGCCAGCAGCCCGGTGGGGGGAGGGAAGTTAGCGGGATTTTCTTACAATGAGCAGTTCTTC.